This note documents a single T cell receptor (beta chain) sequence. Here immunoSEQ multiplex PCR was the method, and the copy in TCRdb shows in-frame clones only, minus some. The sample records roughly 150,000 clones, around nine tenths being singletons. This specimen comes from a study of cytomegalovirus exposure and HLA in healthy donors. J lost 4 bases, V lost 3 bases, and 9 bases had no gene match. The CDR3 covers 16 residues. Germline V gene sequence: CDR1 MDHEN, CDR2 SYDVKM. The source of this sequence is a man between 18 and 29 years old in good health and CMV-seropositive. The chain combines TRBV28 with TRBJ2-1, with 7 bases matching TRBD1. The sample comprised PBMCs. In DNA form, the CDR3 reads TGTGCCAGCAGTTTGTGGACAGGCAGCAATTACAATGAGCAGTTCTTC. Translating it yields CASSLWTGSNYNEQFF.